This T cell receptor beta chain derives from a study of T cell changes during pregnancy in multiple sclerosis. Clones were read by immunoSEQ multiplex PCR, and TCRdb kept only the in-frame ones, dropping some. The sample comprises roughly 110,000 clones, less than 95% of which are singletons, and around 1.5% rests with the top ten. From germline, CDR1 is MNHNS and CDR2 SASEGT. The V and J ends lost 4 bases and 7 bases, in that order; junction bases with no gene match: 4. The CDR3 covers 14 residues. The clonotype originates from a female donor with multiple sclerosis, enrolled in a pregnancy study. The material was peripheral blood, obtained after pregnancy. The chain links TRBV6-1 to TRBJ1-5, with TRBD1 matching 10 bases. CDR3 coding DNA: TGTGCCAGCAGTGGGGACAGGGGTAGGCAGCCCCAGCATTTT. It is translated as CASSGDRGRQPQHF.